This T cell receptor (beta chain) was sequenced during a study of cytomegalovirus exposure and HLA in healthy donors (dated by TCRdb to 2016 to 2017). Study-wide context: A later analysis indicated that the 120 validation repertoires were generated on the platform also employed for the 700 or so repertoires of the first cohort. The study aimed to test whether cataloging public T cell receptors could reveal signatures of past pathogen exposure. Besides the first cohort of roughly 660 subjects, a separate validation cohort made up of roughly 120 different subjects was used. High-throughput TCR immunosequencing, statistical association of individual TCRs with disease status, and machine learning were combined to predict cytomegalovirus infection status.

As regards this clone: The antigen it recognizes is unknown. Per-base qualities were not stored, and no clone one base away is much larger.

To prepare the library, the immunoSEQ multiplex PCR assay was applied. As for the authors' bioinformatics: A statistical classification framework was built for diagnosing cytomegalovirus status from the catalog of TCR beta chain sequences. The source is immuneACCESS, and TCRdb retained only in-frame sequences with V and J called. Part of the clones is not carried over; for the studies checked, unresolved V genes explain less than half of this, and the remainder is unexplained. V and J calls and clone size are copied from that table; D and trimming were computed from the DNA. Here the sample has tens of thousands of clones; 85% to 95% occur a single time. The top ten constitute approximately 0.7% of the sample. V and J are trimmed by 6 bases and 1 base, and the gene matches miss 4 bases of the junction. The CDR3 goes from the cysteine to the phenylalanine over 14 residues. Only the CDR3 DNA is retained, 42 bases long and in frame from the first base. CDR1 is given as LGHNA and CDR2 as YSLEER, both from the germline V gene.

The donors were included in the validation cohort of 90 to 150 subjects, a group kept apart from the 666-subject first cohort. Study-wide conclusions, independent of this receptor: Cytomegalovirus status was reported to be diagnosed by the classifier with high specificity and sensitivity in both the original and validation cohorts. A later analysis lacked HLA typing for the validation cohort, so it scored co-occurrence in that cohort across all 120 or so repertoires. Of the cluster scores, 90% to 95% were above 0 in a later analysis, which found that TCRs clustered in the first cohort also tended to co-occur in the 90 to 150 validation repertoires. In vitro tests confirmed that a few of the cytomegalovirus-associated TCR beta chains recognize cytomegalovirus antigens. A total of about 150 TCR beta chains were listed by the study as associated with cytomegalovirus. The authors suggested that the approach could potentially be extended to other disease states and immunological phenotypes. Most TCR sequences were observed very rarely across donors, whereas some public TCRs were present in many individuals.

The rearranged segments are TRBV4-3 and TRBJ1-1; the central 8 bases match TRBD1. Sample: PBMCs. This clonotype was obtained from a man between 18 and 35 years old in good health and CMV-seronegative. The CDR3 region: CASRLTGANTEAFF. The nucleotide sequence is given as TGCGCCAGCAGACTGACAGGGGCGAACACTGAAGCTTTCTTT.